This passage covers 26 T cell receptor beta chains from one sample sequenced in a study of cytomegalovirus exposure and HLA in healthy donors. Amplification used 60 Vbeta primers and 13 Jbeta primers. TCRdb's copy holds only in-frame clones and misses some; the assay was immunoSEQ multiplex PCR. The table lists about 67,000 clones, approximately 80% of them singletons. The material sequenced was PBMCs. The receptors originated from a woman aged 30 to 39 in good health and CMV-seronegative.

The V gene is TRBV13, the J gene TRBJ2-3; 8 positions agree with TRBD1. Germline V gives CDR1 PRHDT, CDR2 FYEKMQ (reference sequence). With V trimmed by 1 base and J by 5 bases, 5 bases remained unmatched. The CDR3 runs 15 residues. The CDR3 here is CASSLEQGAVDTQYF. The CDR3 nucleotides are TGTGCCAGCAGCTTAGAGCAGGGGGCAGTAGATACGCAGTATTTT.

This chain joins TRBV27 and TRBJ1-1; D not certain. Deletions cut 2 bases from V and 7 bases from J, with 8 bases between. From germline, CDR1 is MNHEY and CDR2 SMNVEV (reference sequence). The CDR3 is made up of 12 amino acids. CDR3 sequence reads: CASSLRGHEAFF. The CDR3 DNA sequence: TGTGCCAGCAGTTTACGAGGGCATGAAGCTTTCTTT.

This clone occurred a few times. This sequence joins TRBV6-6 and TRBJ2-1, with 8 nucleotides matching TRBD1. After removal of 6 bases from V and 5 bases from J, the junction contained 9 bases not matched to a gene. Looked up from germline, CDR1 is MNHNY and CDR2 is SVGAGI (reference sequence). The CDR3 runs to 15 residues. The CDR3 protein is CASRFTGGFDNEQFF. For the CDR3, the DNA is TGTGCCAGCAGATTTACAGGGGGGTTTGACAATGAGCAGTTCTTC.

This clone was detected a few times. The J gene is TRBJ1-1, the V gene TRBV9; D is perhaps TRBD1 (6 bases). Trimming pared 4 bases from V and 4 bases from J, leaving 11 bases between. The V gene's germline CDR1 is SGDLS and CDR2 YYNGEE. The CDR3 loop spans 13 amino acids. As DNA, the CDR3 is TGTGCCAGCAGCCCCCGAGGGGGCACTGAAGCTTTCTTT. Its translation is CASSPRGGTEAFF. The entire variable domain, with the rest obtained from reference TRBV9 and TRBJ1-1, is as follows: DSGVTQTPKHLITATGQRVTLRCSPRSGDLSVYWYQQSLDQGLQFLIQYYNGEERAKGNILERFSAQQFPDLHSELNLSSLELGDSALYFCASSPRGGTEAFFGQGTRLTVV.

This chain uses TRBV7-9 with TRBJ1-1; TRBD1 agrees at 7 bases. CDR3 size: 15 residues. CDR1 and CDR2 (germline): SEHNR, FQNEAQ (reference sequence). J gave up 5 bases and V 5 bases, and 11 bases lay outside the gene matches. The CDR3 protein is CASSNADRSWTEAFF. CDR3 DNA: TGTGCCAGCAGCAACGCGGACAGGTCGTGGACTGAAGCTTTCTTT.

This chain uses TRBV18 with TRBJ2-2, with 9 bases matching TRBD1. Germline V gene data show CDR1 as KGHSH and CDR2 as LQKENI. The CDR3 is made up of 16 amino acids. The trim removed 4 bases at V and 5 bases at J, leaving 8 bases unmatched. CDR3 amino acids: CASSQLRTGETGELFF. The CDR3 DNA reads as TGTGCCAGCTCACAGCTAAGGACAGGGGAAACCGGGGAGCTGTTTTTT.

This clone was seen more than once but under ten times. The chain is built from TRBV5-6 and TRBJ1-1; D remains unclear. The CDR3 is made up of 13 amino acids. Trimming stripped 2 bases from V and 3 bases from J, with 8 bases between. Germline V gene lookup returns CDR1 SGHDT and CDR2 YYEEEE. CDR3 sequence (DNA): TGTGCCAGCAGCTTACCCGGGGACACTGAAGCTTTCTTT. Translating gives CASSLPGDTEAFF.

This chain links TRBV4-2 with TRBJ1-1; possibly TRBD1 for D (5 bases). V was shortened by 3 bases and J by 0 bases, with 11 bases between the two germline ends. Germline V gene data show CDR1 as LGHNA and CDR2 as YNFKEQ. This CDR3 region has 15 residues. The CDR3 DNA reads TGTGCCAGCAGCCATAATACGGGGGTGAACACTGAAGCTTTCTTT. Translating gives CASSHNTGVNTEAFF.

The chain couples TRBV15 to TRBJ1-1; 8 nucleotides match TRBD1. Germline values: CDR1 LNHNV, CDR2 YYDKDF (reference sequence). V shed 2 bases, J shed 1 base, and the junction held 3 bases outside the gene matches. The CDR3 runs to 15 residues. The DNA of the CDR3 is TGTGCCACCAGCAGATCGACAGGGGAGAACACTGAAGCTTTCTTT. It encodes CATSRSTGENTEAFF.

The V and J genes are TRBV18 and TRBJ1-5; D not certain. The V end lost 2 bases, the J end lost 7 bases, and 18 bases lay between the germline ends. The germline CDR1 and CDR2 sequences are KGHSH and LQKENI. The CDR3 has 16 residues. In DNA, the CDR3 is TGTGCCAGCTCACCAAATAGGTTAATGGGCCAACAGCCCCAGCATTTT. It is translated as CASSPNRLMGQQPQHF.

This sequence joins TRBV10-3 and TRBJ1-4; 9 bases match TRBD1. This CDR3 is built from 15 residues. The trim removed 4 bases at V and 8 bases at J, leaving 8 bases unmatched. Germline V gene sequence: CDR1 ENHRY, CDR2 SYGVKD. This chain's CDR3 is CAISVTGGKEEKLFF. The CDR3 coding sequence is TGTGCCATCAGTGTTACAGGGGGCAAGGAGGAAAAACTGTTTTTT.

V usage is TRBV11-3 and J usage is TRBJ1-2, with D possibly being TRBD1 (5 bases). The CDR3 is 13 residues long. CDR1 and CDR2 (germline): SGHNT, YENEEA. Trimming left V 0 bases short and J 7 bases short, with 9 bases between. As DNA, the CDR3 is TGTGCCAGCAGCTTAGAGGGGCGGAGTGGCTACACCTTC. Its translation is CASSLEGRSGYTF.

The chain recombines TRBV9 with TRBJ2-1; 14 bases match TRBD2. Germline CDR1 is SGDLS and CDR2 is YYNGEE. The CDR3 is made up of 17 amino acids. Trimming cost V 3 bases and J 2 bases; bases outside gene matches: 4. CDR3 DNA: TGTGCCAGCAGCGATGGACTAGCGGGGGGTGCCTACAATGAGCAGTTCTTC. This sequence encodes CASSDGLAGGAYNEQFF.

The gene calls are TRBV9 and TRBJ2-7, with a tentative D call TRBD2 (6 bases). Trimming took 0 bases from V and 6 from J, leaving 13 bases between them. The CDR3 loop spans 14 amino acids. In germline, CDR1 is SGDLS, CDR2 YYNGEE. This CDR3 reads CASSVDLAGPEQYF. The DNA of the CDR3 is TGTGCCAGCAGCGTAGATTTGGCGGGGCCCGAGCAGTACTTC.

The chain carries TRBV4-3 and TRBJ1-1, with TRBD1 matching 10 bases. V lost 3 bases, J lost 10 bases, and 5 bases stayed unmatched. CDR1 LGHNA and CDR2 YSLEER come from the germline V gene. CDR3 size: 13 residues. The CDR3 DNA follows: TGCGCCAGCAGCCACGACAGGGGGCGGGTAGCTTTCTTT. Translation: CASSHDRGRVAFF.

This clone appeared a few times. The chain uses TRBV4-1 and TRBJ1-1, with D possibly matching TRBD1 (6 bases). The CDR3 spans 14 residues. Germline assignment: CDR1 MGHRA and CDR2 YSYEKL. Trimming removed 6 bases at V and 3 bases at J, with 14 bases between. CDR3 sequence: CASRGGTRYTEAFF. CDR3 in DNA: TGCGCCAGCAGAGGGGGAACCCGGTACACTGAAGCTTTCTTT.

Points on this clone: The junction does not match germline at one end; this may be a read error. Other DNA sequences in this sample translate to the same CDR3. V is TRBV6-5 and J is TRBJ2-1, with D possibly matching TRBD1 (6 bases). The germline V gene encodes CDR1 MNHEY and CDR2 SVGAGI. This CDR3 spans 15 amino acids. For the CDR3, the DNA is TGCGCCAGCCAAAATGGGGGAGAAGGGGGTAATGAGCAGTTCTTC. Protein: CASQNGGEGGNEQFF.

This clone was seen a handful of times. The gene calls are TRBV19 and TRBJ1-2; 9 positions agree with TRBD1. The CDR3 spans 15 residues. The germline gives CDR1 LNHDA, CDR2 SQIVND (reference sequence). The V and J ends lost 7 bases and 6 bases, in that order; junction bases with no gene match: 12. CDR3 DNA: TGTGCCAGTACGACCTCCGGGACAGGGAGACATGGCTACACCTTC. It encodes CASTTSGTGRHGYTF.

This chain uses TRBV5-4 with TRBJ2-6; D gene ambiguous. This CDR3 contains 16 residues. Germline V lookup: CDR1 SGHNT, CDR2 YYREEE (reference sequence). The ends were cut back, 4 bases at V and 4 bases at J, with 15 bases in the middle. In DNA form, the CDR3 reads TGTGCCAGCAGCCGGCCCCGGGTGGCGGGGGCCAACGTCCTGACTTTC. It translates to CASSRPRVAGANVLTF. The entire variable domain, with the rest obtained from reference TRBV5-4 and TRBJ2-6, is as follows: ETGVTQSPTHLIKTRGQQVTLRCSSQSGHNTVSWYQQALGQGPQFIFQYYREEENGRGNFPPRFSGLQFPNYSSELNVNALELDDSALYLCASSRPRVAGANVLTFGAGSRLTVL.

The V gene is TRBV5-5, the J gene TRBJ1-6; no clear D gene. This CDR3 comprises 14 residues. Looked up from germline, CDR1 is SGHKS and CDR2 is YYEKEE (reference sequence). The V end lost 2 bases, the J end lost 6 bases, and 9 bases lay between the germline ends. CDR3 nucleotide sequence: TGTGCCAGCAGCTTCACCGCTATTAATTCACCCCTCCACTTT. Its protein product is CASSFTAINSPLHF.

The CDR3 here is CAISESGLAGDDFTDTQYF. CDR3 in DNA: TGTGCCATCAGTGAGTCGGGACTAGCGGGGGACGACTTCACAGATACGCAGTATTTT. The chain carries TRBV10-3 and TRBJ2-3; 14 nucleotides align to TRBD2. Looked up from germline, CDR1 is ENHRY and CDR2 is SYGVKD. V was pared by 0 bases and J by 2 bases, with 7 bases of the junction left unmatched. The CDR3 is 19 amino acids.

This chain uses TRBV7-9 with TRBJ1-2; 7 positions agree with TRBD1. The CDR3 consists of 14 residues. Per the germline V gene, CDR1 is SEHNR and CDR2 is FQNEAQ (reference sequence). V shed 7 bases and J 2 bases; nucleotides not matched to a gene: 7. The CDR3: CASTRTGSNYGYTF. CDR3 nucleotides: TGTGCCAGCACTCGGACAGGATCGAACTATGGCTACACCTTC.

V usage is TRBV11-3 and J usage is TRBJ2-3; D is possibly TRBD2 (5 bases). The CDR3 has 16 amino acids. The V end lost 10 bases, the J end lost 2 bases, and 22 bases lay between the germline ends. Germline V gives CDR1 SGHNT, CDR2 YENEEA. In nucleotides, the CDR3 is TGTGCCATCGCAACGGGATTGTCCTCCTTCACAGATACGCAGTATTTT. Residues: CAIATGLSSFTDTQYF.

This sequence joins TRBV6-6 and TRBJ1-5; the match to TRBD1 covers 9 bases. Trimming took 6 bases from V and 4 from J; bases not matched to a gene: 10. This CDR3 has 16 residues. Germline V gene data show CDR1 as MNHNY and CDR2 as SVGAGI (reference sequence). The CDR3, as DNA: TGTGCCAGCAGCTATCTGGGACAGGGACAGAATCAGCCCCAGCATTTT. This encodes CASSYLGQGQNQPQHF.

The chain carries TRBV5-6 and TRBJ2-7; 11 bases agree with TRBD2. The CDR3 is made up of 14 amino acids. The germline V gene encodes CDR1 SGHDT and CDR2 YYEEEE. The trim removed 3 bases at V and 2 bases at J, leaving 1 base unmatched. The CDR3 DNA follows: TGTGCCAGCAGCTCACTAGCGGGGGCCTACGAGCAGTACTTC. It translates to CASSSLAGAYEQYF. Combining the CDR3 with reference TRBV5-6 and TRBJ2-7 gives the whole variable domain DAGVTQSPTHLIKTRGQQVTLRCSPKSGHDTVSWYQQALGQGPQFIFQYYEEEERQRGNFPDRFSGHQFPNYSSELNVNALLLGDSALYLCASSSLAGAYEQYFGPGTRLTVT.

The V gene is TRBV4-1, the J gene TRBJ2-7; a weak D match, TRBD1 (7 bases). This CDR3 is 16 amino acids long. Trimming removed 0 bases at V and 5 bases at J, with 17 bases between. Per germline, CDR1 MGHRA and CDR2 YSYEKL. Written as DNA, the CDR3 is TGCGCCAGCAGCCAAGACCTTGGAACAGGGGAGGACGAGCAGTACTTC. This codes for CASSQDLGTGEDEQYF.